This entry lists 20 T cell receptor beta chains sequenced from one sample in a study of blood T cell repertoires in COVID-19. Sequencing was performed with immunoSEQ multiplex PCR; in TCRdb, only in-frame clones are kept and a portion is missing. In the table there are around 140,000 clones, approximately 90% of which are singletons. The specimen sequenced was peripheral blood. These receptors were obtained from a human donor with COVID-19, enrolled during active disease. The donor label of this sample is uncertain.

The rearrangement links TRBV7-2 to TRBJ2-3, with a weak D call TRBD1 (5 bases). V lost 2 bases and J 4 bases, leaving 7 bases between the germline ends. The CDR3 runs to 13 residues. Germline-derived CDR1 and CDR2 are SGHTA and FQGNSA. CDR3 protein: CASSLSGSDTQYF. DNA for the CDR3: TGTGCCAGCAGCTTATCAGGGTCAGATACGCAGTATTTT.

This clone was found many times. The rearrangement uses TRBV12-5 and TRBJ2-5; TRBD1 aligns across 10 bases. The germline CDR1 and CDR2 sequences are LGHNT and FRNRAP. The CDR3 is made up of 14 amino acids. V lost 7 bases and J lost 4; bases outside the gene matches: 6. For the CDR3, the DNA is TGTGCTAGTGCCGTGACAGGGGGCTTAGAGACCCAGTACTTC. It translates to CASAVTGGLETQYF. The complete variable domain, with remaining parts taken from reference TRBV12-5 and TRBJ2-5, reads DARVTQTPRHKVTEMGQEVTMRCQPILGHNTVFWYRQTMMQGLELLAYFRNRAPLDDSGMPKDRFSAEMPDATLATLKIQPSEPRDSAVYFCASAVTGGLETQYFGPGTRLLVL.

The rearrangement uses TRBV6-5 and TRBJ1-5; D not resolved. V was trimmed by 6 bases and J by 3 bases, leaving 6 bases between them. Germline lookup yields CDR1 MNHEY and CDR2 SVGAGI. The CDR3 is 12 residues long. CDR3 in DNA: TGTGCCAGCAGGGCGGTCAATCAGCCCCAGCATTTT. Translation: CASRAVNQPQHF.

This clone was counted once. The CDR3 here is CASSSTGNTGELFF. The CDR3, as DNA: TGTGCCAGCAGCTCGACAGGGAACACCGGGGAGCTGTTTTTT. The chain employs TRBV11-3 and TRBJ2-2; tentative D call: TRBD1 (6 bases). The CDR3 contains 14 residues. V was shortened by 4 bases and J by 1 base, with 7 bases between the two germline ends. Per germline, CDR1 SGHNT and CDR2 YENEEA.

This chain connects TRBV7-2 to TRBJ1-2, with 8 bases matching TRBD1. The V segment lost 4 bases and the J segment 4 bases; nucleotides outside the gene matches: 5. The CDR3 extends over 14 amino acids. Per germline, CDR1 SGHTA and CDR2 FQGNSA. The CDR3 DNA sequence: TGTGCCAGCAGCTCGGGACAGGCTGCCTATGGCTACACCTTC. Protein: CASSSGQAAYGYTF.

This chain links TRBV25-1 with TRBJ2-5, with a possible D match to TRBD1 (6 bases). Germline V gene sequence: CDR1 MGHDK, CDR2 SYGVNS. The CDR3 covers 16 residues. V gave up 7 bases and J gave up 4 bases, with 22 bases separating them. CDR3 in amino acids: CASTTRKARGRETQYF. The CDR3 DNA follows: TGTGCCAGCACCACGAGGAAGGCCAGGGGAAGAGAGACCCAGTACTTC.

The CDR3 is CASSRERDYEQYF. In DNA, the CDR3 is TGTGCCAGCAGCCGGGAACGAGATTACGAGCAGTACTTC. This chain joins TRBV6-5 and TRBJ2-7; D might be TRBD2 (5 bases). This CDR3 is 13 amino acids long. Between the trimmed V and J ends, which lost 6 bases and 4 bases, there was a span of 13 bases. Germline lookup yields CDR1 MNHEY and CDR2 SVGAGI.

The chain uses TRBV9 and TRBJ2-3; D perhaps matches TRBD1 (6 bases). Germline CDR1 reads SGDLS; CDR2 reads YYNGEE. CDR3 length: 16 amino acids. Trimming cost V 4 bases and J 5 bases, with 20 bases left between them. Here the CDR3 reads CASSPGTLGVGDTQYF. As DNA, the CDR3 is TGTGCCAGCAGCCCAGGGACACTGGGTGTCGGAGATACGCAGTATTTT.

This chain uses TRBV11-3 with TRBJ2-7; 9 nucleotides match TRBD1. Germline lookup yields CDR1 SGHNT and CDR2 YENEEA. The CDR3 loop spans 13 amino acids. The ends lost 5 bases at V and 6 bases at J; junction bases unmatched: 5. As DNA, the CDR3 is TGTGCCAGCAGCAGGGAGACAGGGGGCGAGCAGTACTTC. Residues: CASSRETGGEQYF.

V gene TRBV3-1 (or the pseudogene TRBV3-2) combines with J gene TRBJ2-2, with D possibly being TRBD1 (6 bases). Trimming shortened V by 6 bases and J by 6 bases, and 14 bases separated the two germline ends. The length of the CDR3 is 14 residues. CDR1 is LGHDT and CDR2 is YNNKEL in the germline V gene (reference sequence). The DNA of the CDR3 is TGTGCCAGCAGACAGGGTGTTCGTGCCGGGGAGCTGTTTTTT. Its protein is CASRQGVRAGELFF.

The chain recombines TRBV4-1 with TRBJ2-3; TRBD2 agrees at 9 bases. V was pared by 1 base and J by 2 bases, with 10 bases of the junction left unmatched. The CDR3 has 18 residues. Per the germline V gene, CDR1 is MGHRA and CDR2 is YSYEKL. This chain's CDR3 is CASSQGPATSGLTDTQYF. The CDR3 region has the DNA TGCGCCAGCAGCCAAGGACCCGCGACTAGCGGACTCACAGATACGCAGTATTTT.

This clone occurred once. The J gene is TRBJ2-3, the V gene TRBV2, with TRBD2 matching 12 bases. V lost 5 bases and J lost 8; bases outside the gene matches: 8. Germline V CDR1 and CDR2: SNHLY, FYNNEI. The CDR3 spans 15 residues. The CDR3 protein is CASSPLTSGSTTQYF. DNA for the CDR3: TGTGCCAGCAGTCCCCTGACTAGCGGGAGTACTACGCAGTATTTT.

The chain is built from TRBV7-9 and TRBJ1-6; D is perhaps TRBD1 (6 bases). The CDR3 loop spans 15 amino acids. CDR1 and CDR2 (germline): SEHNR, FQNEAQ (reference sequence). The germline V and J ends were trimmed by 5 bases and 8 bases, with 16 bases remaining between them. CDR3 nucleotides: TGTGCCAGCAGCCACCCTACAGGGATGGATTCACCCCTCCACTTT. Its protein product is CASSHPTGMDSPLHF.

J is TRBJ2-6 and V is TRBV6-5; TRBD1 might be the D (6 bases). Trimming took off 6 bases at V and 2 bases at J, with 8 bases between the two ends. This CDR3 has 14 amino acids. Germline CDR1 reads MNHEY; CDR2 reads SVGAGI. The CDR3 protein is CASREGAGANVLTF. DNA of the CDR3: TGTGCCAGCAGAGAGGGGGCTGGGGCCAACGTCCTGACTTTC.

The chain couples TRBV6-5 to TRBJ1-1, with D tentatively TRBD1 (6 bases). Germline CDR1 MNHEY, CDR2 SVGAGI. This CDR3 has 15 amino acids. Trimming removed 0 bases from V and 6 bases from J, with 14 bases in between. CDR3: CASSYSWGGEAEAFF. The CDR3 DNA follows: TGTGCCAGCAGTTACTCGTGGGGGGGCGAGGCTGAAGCTTTCTTT.

V usage is TRBV5-4 and J usage is TRBJ1-1; tentative D call: TRBD1 (5 bases). The CDR3 totals 17 residues. Trimming stripped 3 bases from V and 0 bases from J, with 18 bases between. CDR1 and CDR2 from the germline V gene are SGHNT and YYREEE (reference sequence). The CDR3 here is CASSWGLGRFVNTEAFF. The CDR3 DNA reads TGTGCCAGCAGCTGGGGATTGGGGCGTTTTGTGAACACTGAAGCTTTCTTT.

The V call is TRBV5-1, the J call TRBJ1-2; TRBD1 might be the D (6 bases). CDR3 size: 15 residues. Germline CDR1 reads SGHRS; CDR2 reads YFSETQ. The V and J ends lost 0 bases and 3 bases respectively, with 12 bases between them. The CDR3 DNA follows: TGCGCCAGCAGCTTGGCCGAAGGGGGGGACTATGGCTACACCTTC. Translated: CASSLAEGGDYGYTF. Full variable domain (missing parts from reference TRBV5-1 and TRBJ1-2): KAGVTQTPRYLIKTRGQQVTLSCSPISGHRSVSWYQQTPGQGLQFLFEYFSETQRNKGNFPGRFSGRQFSNSRSEMNVSTLELGDSALYLCASSLAEGGDYGYTFGSGTRLTVV.

This clone was recorded once. The V gene is TRBV3-1 (or the pseudogene TRBV3-2), the J gene TRBJ2-7, with 9 positions matching TRBD1. The trim removed 4 bases at V and 4 bases at J, leaving 5 bases unmatched. The CDR3 length is 14 residues. CDR1 LGHDT and CDR2 YNNKEL come from the germline V gene (reference sequence). CDR3 nucleotide sequence: TGTGCCAGCAGCCCGGGACAGGGCTGGTACGAGCAGTACTTC. Translated: CASSPGQGWYEQYF.

The CDR3, as DNA: TGTGCCAGCAGCTGGTCCGGGGGGCCCTATGATGAGCAGTTCTTC. This gives the protein CASSWSGGPYDEQFF. The chain uses TRBV5-4 and TRBJ2-1, with D possibly TRBD2 on 7 matching bases. Between the trimmed V and J ends, which lost 3 bases and 8 bases, there was a span of 18 bases. The CDR3 sequence is 15 residues long. The V gene's germline CDR1 is SGHNT and CDR2 YYREEE (reference sequence). The entire variable domain, with the rest obtained from reference TRBV5-4 and TRBJ2-1, is as follows: ETGVTQSPTHLIKTRGQQVTLRCSSQSGHNTVSWYQQALGQGPQFIFQYYREEENGRGNFPPRFSGLQFPNYSSELNVNALELDDSALYLCASSWSGGPYDEQFFGPGTRLTVL.

The chain employs TRBV19 and TRBJ2-7; 7 nucleotides agree with TRBD2. The ends lost 6 bases at V and 1 base at J; junction bases unmatched: 3. The CDR3 loop spans 13 amino acids. The V gene's germline CDR1 is LNHDA and CDR2 SQIVND (reference sequence). This CDR3 reads CASRREDSYEQYF. CDR3 nucleotides: TGTGCCAGTAGACGGGAGGATTCCTACGAGCAGTACTTC.